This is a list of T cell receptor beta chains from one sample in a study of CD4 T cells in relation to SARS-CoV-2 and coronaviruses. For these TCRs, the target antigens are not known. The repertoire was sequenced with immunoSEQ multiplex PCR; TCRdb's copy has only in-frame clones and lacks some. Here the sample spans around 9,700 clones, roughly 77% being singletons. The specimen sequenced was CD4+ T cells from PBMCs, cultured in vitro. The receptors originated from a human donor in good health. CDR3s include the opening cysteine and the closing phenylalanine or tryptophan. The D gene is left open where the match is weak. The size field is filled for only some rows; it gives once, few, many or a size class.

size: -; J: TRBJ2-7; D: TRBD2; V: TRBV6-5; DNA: TGTGCCAGTGAGCGGGGCTTATACGAGCAGTACTTC; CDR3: CASERGLYEQYF
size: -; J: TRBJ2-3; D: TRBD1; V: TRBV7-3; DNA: TGTGCCAGCAGCAACGTCCCGGGACAGGGGATTTCTAGCACAGATACGCAGTATTTT; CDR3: CASSNVPGQGISSTDTQYF
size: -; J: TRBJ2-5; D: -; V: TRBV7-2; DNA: TGTGCCAGCAGCTTAGCCCGCCTCTCCGGAGCTCAAGAGACCCAGTACTTC; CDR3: CASSLARLSGAQETQYF
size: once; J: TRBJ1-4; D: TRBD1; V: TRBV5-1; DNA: TGCGCCAGCAGCCCTCCGGGACAGCCTAATGAAAAACTGTTTTTT; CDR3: CASSPPGQPNEKLFF
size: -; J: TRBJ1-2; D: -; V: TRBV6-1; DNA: TGTGCCAGCAGTGAAGCAGGGGTGTGGCCCGCCTATGGCTACACCTTC; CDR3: CASSEAGVWPAYGYTF
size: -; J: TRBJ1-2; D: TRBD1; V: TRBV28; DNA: TGTGCCAGCAGGGCCAGCAGGGGGATCCTCGGCTACACCTTC; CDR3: CASRASRGILGYTF
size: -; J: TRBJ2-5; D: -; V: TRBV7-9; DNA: TGTGCCAGCAGTTCTGAAGAGACCCAGTACTTC; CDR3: CASSSEETQYF
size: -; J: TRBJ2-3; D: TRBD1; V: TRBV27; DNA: TGTGCCAGCAGTCGCCCGCCGGACAGGGGACGAACAGATACGCAGTATTTT; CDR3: CASSRPPDRGRTDTQYF
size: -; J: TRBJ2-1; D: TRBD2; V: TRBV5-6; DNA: TGTGCCAGCAGCTTGGCGGGAGGGAGCTCCTACAATGAGCAGTTCTTC; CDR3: CASSLAGGSSYNEQFF
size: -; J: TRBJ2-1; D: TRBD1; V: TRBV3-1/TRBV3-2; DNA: TGTGCCAGCAGCCGGACAGGTACCTACAATGAGCAGTTCTTC; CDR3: CASSRTGTYNEQFF
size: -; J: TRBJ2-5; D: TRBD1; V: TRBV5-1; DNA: TGCGCCAGCACCTCCCGGCCGGGACAGGGTTCAGAGACCCAGTACTTC; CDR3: CASTSRPGQGSETQYF
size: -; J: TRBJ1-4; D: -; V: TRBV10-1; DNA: TGCGCCAGCGGACGATCTAATGAAAAACTGTTTTTT; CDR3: CASGRSNEKLFF
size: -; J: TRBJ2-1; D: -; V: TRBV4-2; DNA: TGTGCCAGCAGCCACTTACTCCGCGACCCCGGGGGAAGTGAGCAGTTCTTC; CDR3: CASSHLLRDPGGSEQFF
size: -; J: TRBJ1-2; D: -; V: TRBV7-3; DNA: TGTGCCAGCAGCTTAATTGGCAGGGCGAACTATGGCTACACCTTC; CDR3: CASSLIGRANYGYTF
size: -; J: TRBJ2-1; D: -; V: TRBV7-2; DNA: TGTGCCAGCAGCCCAGGGGCCGGAAACTACAATGAGCAGTTCTTC; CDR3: CASSPGAGNYNEQFF
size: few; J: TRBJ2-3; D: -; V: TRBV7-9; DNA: TGTGCCAGCAGCTCGGGACTGGCACCCCGCACAGATACGCAGTATTTT; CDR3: CASSSGLAPRTDTQYF
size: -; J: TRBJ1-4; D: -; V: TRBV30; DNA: TGTGCCTGGAGTAAAGGTGCAACTAATGAAAAACTGTTTTTT; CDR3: CAWSKGATNEKLFF
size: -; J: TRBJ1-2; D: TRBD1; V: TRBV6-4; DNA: TGTGCCAGCAGTGACTCTGGGACAGGGGGCAGAGATGGCTACACCTTC; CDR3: CASSDSGTGGRDGYTF
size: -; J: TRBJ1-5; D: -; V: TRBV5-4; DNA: TGTGCCAGCAGCTTGGGGGTAGAACAGCCCCAGCATTTT; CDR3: CASSLGVEQPQHF
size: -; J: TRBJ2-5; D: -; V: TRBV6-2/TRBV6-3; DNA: TGTGCCAGCGGCCTTATGTCCGGGGCAGTAAATGACCAGTACTTC; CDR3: CASGLMSGAVNDQYF
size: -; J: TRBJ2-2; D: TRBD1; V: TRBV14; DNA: TGTGCCAGCAGCCCACTACTCGACAGGGCCGGGGAGCTGTTTTTT; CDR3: CASSPLLDRAGELFF
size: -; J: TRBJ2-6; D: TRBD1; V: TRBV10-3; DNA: TGTGCCATCAGTGGGGACAGTGGCAATGCTGGGGCCAACGTCCTGACTTTC; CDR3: CAISGDSGNAGANVLTF
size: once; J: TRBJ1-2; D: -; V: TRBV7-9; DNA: TGTGCCAGCAGCTACTCCGGGACGGAGAACTATGGCTACACCTTC; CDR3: CASSYSGTENYGYTF
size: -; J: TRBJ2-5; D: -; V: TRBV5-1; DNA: TGCGCCAGCACCTCCCCCAGGAGACAAGAGACCCAGTACTTC; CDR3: CASTSPRRQETQYF
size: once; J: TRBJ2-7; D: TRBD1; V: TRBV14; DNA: TGTGCCAGCAGCCAAGATTGGGACAGAGAGCAGTACTTC; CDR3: CASSQDWDREQYF
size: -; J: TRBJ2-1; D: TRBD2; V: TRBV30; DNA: TGTGCCTGGAGTTACACTAGCGGGAGCTCCAATGAGCAGTTCTTC; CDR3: CAWSYTSGSSNEQFF
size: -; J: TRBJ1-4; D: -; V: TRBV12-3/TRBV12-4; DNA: TGTGCCAGCAGTTTATGGGGAAGTGAAAAACTGTTTTTT; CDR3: CASSLWGSEKLFF
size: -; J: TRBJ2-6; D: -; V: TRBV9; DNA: TGTGCCAGCAGCCGAGCCGTCTCTGGGGCCAACGTCCTGACTTTC; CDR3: CASSRAVSGANVLTF
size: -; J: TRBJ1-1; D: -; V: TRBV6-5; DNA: TGTGCCAGCAGTTACTCGGGGCACACTGAAGCTTTCTTT; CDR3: CASSYSGHTEAFF
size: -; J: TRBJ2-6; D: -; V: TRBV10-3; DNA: TGTGCCATCGGAGGAGACAGCTCTGGGGCCAACGTCCTGACTTTC; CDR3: CAIGGDSSGANVLTF
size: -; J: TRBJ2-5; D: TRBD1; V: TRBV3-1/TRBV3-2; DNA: TGTGCCAGCAGTAACCGGGACAGGGGGTATTCGGAGACCCAGTACTTC; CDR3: CASSNRDRGYSETQYF